Below, 20 T cell receptor beta chains from the same sample are listed, as sequenced in a study of cytomegalovirus exposure and HLA in healthy donors. 13 Jbeta primers and 60 Vbeta primers were used for the PCR. Data came from immunoSEQ multiplex PCR; TCRdb stores just in-frame clones and leaves some out. The repertoire holds 55,000 to 75,000 clones, with approximately 60% as singletons. Material: PBMCs. The source of these receptors is a man aged 25-45 years in good health and CMV-seronegative.

This chain uses TRBV11-2 with TRBJ2-7; 9 nucleotides align to TRBD1. The CDR3 extends over 14 amino acids. CDR1 is SGHAT and CDR2 is FQNNGV in the germline V gene. Trimming at V came to 3 bases and at J to 6 bases, leaving 6 bases not matched to a gene. CDR3 residues: CASSFLTGGGEQYF. As DNA, the CDR3 is TGTGCCAGCAGCTTCCTGACAGGGGGTGGCGAGCAGTACTTC. Combining the CDR3 with reference TRBV11-2 and TRBJ2-7 gives the whole variable domain EAGVAQSPRYKIIEKRQSVAFWCNPISGHATLYWYQQILGQGPKLLIQFQNNGVVDDSQLPKDRFSAERLKGVDSTLKIQPAKLEDSAVYLCASSFLTGGGEQYFGPGTRLTVT.

V gene TRBV13 combines with J gene TRBJ2-5; 8 bases line up with TRBD2. This CDR3 contains 17 residues. Trimming took 1 base from V and 2 from J; bases not matched to a gene: 9. Germline V lookup: CDR1 PRHDT, CDR2 FYEKMQ (reference sequence). The CDR3 reads CASSLAGGGSLQETQYF. The CDR3, as DNA: TGTGCCAGCAGCTTAGCGGGCGGGGGGTCTCTACAAGAGACCCAGTACTTC.

CDR3 coding DNA: TGTGCCAGCAGTCAGGGGAGCACAGATACGCAGTATTTT. Its translation: CASSQGSTDTQYF. V usage is TRBV25-1 and J usage is TRBJ2-3; D might be TRBD1 (6 bases). Germline V gives CDR1 MGHDK, CDR2 SYGVNS. This CDR3 has 13 amino acids. V lost 5 bases, J lost 0 bases, and 6 bases lay in between.

This clone was detected a few times. The genes are TRBV11-2 and TRBJ1-1, with D uncertain. V was clipped by 2 bases and J by 4 bases, with 8 bases between them. The germline V gene has CDR1 SGHAT and CDR2 FQNNGV. CDR3 length equals 13 residues. The CDR3 region is CASSLSGPTEAFF. The DNA of the CDR3 is TGTGCCAGCAGCTTAAGCGGGCCCACTGAAGCTTTCTTT.

In its sample, this clone was seen a few times. The V and J genes are TRBV7-6 and TRBJ2-1; a weak D match, TRBD1 (5 bases). Germline V lookup: CDR1 SGHVS, CDR2 FNYEAQ. The V gene lost 0 bases and the J gene lost 2 bases, with 11 bases spanning the gap. The CDR3 contains 16 residues. CDR3 region: CASSLAGEGTYNEQFF. The DNA of the CDR3 is TGTGCCAGCAGCTTAGCAGGGGAAGGAACCTACAATGAGCAGTTCTTC.

V usage is TRBV6-5 and J usage is TRBJ2-5; D may be TRBD1 (7 bases). Germline-derived CDR1 and CDR2 are MNHEY and SVGAGI. The CDR3 is 14 amino acids. V was shortened by 4 bases and J by 6 bases, with 15 bases between the two germline ends. The CDR3 loop reads CASSFDREAKTQYF. The CDR3, as DNA: TGTGCCAGCAGTTTCGACAGGGAGGCGAAGACCCAGTACTTC.

The count of this clone is one. The chain couples TRBV5-1 to TRBJ2-7; 7 positions match TRBD1. This CDR3 is built from 15 residues. CDR1 is SGHRS, CDR2 YFSETQ, per germline. The V and J ends lost 0 bases and 3 bases, in that order; junction bases with no gene match: 6. The CDR3 protein is CASSLDRGSYYEQYF. The CDR3 region has the DNA TGCGCCAGCAGCTTGGACAGGGGCTCTTACTACGAGCAGTACTTC.

This sequence joins TRBV4-2 and TRBJ2-2; 7 nucleotides line up with TRBD2. V lost 3 bases, J lost 5 bases, and 12 bases stayed unmatched. Germline CDR1 reads LGHNA; CDR2 reads YNFKEQ. This CDR3 is 17 amino acids long. CDR3 in amino acids: CASSQAMVLRETGELFF. The CDR3 nucleotides are TGTGCCAGCAGCCAGGCCATGGTGTTGCGGGAGACCGGGGAGCTGTTTTTT.

The sample holds one count of this clone. The chain couples TRBV10-1 to TRBJ1-2; 9 bases align to TRBD1. The CDR3 is made up of 15 amino acids. V lost 6 bases, J lost 7 bases, and 12 bases stayed unmatched. Germline values: CDR1 WNHNN, CDR2 SYGVQD (reference sequence). Written as DNA, the CDR3 is TGCGCCAGCAGGCGGTCCCTACAGGGGGCGGGTGGCTACACCTTC. Translation gives CASRRSLQGAGGYTF.

The rearrangement joins TRBV6-5 to TRBJ1-1; a possible D gene is TRBD1 (5 bases). Deletions cut 6 bases from V and 2 bases from J, with 10 bases between. The germline CDR1 and CDR2 sequences are MNHEY and SVGAGI. The CDR3 has 13 amino acids. In nucleotides, the CDR3 is TGTGCCAGCAGCGAGACAGTTAACACTGAAGCTTTCTTT. Its translation is CASSETVNTEAFF.

The chain recombines TRBV7-2 with TRBJ1-2; possible D gene TRBD1, 5 bases. There are 13 residues in the CDR3. The V and J ends lost 3 bases and 8 bases respectively, with 13 bases between them. Germline CDR1 is SGHTA and CDR2 is FQGNSA. CDR3 DNA sequence: TGTGCCAGCAGCTTCTCAGGGTCAGGGGGCTACACCTTC. Translation: CASSFSGSGGYTF.

This chain connects TRBV11-2 to TRBJ2-7, with 8 bases lining up with TRBD1. V lost 5 bases, J lost 0 bases, and 18 bases stayed unmatched. In germline, CDR1 is SGHAT, CDR2 FQNNGV. This CDR3 contains 19 residues. The CDR3 spells CASSHKNPGQGKYSYEQYF. The DNA of the CDR3 is TGTGCCAGCAGCCACAAAAACCCCGGACAGGGCAAATACTCCTACGAGCAGTACTTC.

The CDR3 coding sequence is TGTGCCAGCAGGAGAGACAGGGAGGTTTTGGCAGCTTTCTTT. Translation: CASRRDREVLAAFF. The V call is TRBV2, the J call TRBJ1-1; TRBD1 matches 7 bases. The V gene's germline CDR1 is SNHLY and CDR2 FYNNEI. V shed 6 bases and J 10 bases; nucleotides not matched to a gene: 14. The CDR3 consists of 14 residues.

The rearrangement links TRBV7-9 to TRBJ1-3; D gene unclear. The CDR3 has 13 residues. The germline gives CDR1 SEHNR, CDR2 FQNEAQ (reference sequence). The ends were cut back, 5 bases at V and 3 bases at J, with 8 bases in the middle. The DNA of the CDR3 is TGTGCCAGCAGCCTTTCAGGTGGAAACACCATATATTTT. This codes for CASSLSGGNTIYF.

V usage is TRBV27 and J usage is TRBJ1-1; possibly TRBD1 for D (6 bases). Germline V CDR1 and CDR2: MNHEY, SMNVEV (reference sequence). Trimming removed 5 bases at V and 4 bases at J, with 14 bases between. The CDR3 contains 14 residues. CDR3 nucleotides: TGTGCCAGCAGTCCGAGGACAGCCATCACTGAAGCTTTCTTT. As protein: CASSPRTAITEAFF.

The chain has TRBV4-2 and TRBJ1-2, with D maybe TRBD1 (5 bases). V was trimmed by 0 bases and J by 1 base, leaving 15 bases between them. Germline values: CDR1 LGHNA, CDR2 YNFKEQ. The CDR3 has 17 residues. In DNA form, the CDR3 reads TGTGCCAGCAGCCAAGATCTGGAAGGGGCTTTTAACTATGGCTACACCTTC. It is translated as CASSQDLEGAFNYGYTF.

The V gene is TRBV4-1, the J gene TRBJ2-5; 9 nucleotides align to TRBD1. Germline V lookup: CDR1 MGHRA, CDR2 YSYEKL. This CDR3 has 13 amino acids. V was clipped by 4 bases and J by 5 bases; unmatched bases: 2. The CDR3 sequence: CASSRTGDETQYF. Here the CDR3 DNA reads TGCGCCAGCAGCCGGACAGGGGACGAGACCCAGTACTTC.

This sequence joins TRBV30 and TRBJ2-2; 10 nucleotides align to TRBD1. Trimming removed 7 bases from V and 7 bases from J; junction bases left unmatched: 3. CDR1 and CDR2 (germline): GTSNPN, SVGIG (reference sequence). The CDR3 covers 12 residues. The CDR3 DNA reads TGTGCCTCGGGACAGGGGAACGGGGAGCTGTTTTTT. As protein: CASGQGNGELFF.

The chain joins TRBV10-3 to TRBJ2-7; possibly TRBD1 for D (6 bases). Germline V gene lookup returns CDR1 ENHRY and CDR2 SYGVKD. V was trimmed by 1 base and J by 1 base, leaving 11 bases between them. The length of the CDR3 is 15 residues. The CDR3: CAISEFGGGSYEQYF. In DNA, the CDR3 is TGTGCCATCAGTGAGTTTGGGGGCGGGTCCTACGAGCAGTACTTC.

The chain joins TRBV4-2 to TRBJ2-1; 9 nucleotides match TRBD2. CDR3 size: 16 residues. CDR1 and CDR2 from the germline V gene are LGHNA and YNFKEQ. The junction had 13 bases not matched to a gene; V was cut back by 5 bases and J by 8 bases. CDR3 sequence: CASSLRTSEGMDEQFF. The CDR3 region has the DNA TGTGCCAGCAGCTTACGGACTAGCGAGGGCATGGATGAGCAGTTCTTC.